This is a list of T cell receptor beta chains from one sample in a study of T cells in Graves' hyperthyroidism and ophthalmopathy. A single record per CDR3 protein comes from TCRdb applying MiXCR to the multiplex PCR reads. The sample has about 520,000 distinct CDR3 sequences, less than 25% seen once. The sequenced sample consisted of blood. These receptors came from a woman aged 30 to 39 with Graves' ophthalmopathy. CDR3s leave out the opening cysteine and the closing phenylalanine or tryptophan. The order of the fields is J gene, V gene, CDR3 protein.

TRBJ1-1 | TRBV10-3 | ANSESNTEAF
TRBJ2-7 | TRBV7-2 | ASRRTGQYEQY
TRBJ2-2 | TRBV12-3/TRBV12-4 | ASRQGTGELF
TRBJ2-4 | TRBV6-5 | ASSSTDSRAKNIKY
TRBJ1-5 | TRBV6-4 | ASSSGRFSNQPQH
TRBJ2-7 | TRBV7-2 | ASSRGRGGNEQY
TRBJ2-5 | TRBV2 | ASSGSGILGETQY
TRBJ1-5 | TRBV19 | ASSFGGTSNQPQH
TRBJ1-1 | TRBV20-1 | SASEGGNTEAF
TRBJ2-2 | TRBV20-1 | SARIALNTGELF
TRBJ1-5 | TRBV2 | ASSGGQGDRNQPQH
TRBJ1-5 | TRBV19 | ASSIGLVQPQH
TRBJ2-5 | TRBV7-2 | ASSLFDSRVEETQY
TRBJ2-4 | TRBV28 | ASSPDRGESIQY
TRBJ2-2 | TRBV19 | ASSIRLQGAGTGELF
TRBJ1-2 | TRBV24-1 | ATRLTAGSSIYGYT
TRBJ1-1 | TRBV27 | ASRLLRDRVTEAF
TRBJ1-3 | TRBV6-1 | ASRTGTGTGNTIY